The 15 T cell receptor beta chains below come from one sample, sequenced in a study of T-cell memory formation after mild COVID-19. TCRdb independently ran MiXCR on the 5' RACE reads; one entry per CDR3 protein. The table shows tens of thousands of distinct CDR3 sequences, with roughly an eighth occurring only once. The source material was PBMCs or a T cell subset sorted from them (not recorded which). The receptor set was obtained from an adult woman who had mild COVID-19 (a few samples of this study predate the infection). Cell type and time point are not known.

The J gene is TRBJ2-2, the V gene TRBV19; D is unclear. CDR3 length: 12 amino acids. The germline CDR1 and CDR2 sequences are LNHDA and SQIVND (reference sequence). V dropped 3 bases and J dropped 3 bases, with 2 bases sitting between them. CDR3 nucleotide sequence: TGTGCCAGTAGTATGGACACCGGGGAGCTGTTTTTT. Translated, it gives CASSMDTGELFF.

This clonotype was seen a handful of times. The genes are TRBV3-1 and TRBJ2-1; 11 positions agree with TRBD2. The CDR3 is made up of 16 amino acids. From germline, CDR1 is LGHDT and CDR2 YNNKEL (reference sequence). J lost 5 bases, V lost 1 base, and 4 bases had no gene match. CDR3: CASSQVQTSGDNEQFF. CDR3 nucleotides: TGTGCCAGCAGCCAAGTTCAGACTAGCGGGGACAATGAGCAGTTCTTC.

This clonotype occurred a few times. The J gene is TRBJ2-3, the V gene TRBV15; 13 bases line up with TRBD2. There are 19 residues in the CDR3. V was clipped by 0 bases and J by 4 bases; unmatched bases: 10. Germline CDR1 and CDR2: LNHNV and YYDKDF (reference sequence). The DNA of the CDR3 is TGTGCCACCAGCAGAGAAAGTCCCCGACTAGCGGGAGGTGCAGATACGCAGTATTTT. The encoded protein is CATSRESPRLAGGADTQYF.

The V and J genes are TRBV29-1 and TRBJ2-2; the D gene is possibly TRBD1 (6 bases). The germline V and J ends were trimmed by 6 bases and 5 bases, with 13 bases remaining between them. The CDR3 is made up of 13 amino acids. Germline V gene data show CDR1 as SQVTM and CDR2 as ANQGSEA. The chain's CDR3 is CSVGDRFTGELFF. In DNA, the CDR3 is TGCAGCGTGGGAGACAGGTTTACCGGGGAGCTGTTTTTT.

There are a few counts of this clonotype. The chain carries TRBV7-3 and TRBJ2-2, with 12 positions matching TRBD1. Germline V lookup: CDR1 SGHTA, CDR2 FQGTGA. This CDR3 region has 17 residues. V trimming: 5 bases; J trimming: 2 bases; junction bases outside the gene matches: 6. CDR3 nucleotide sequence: TGTGCCAGCAGCCTAGGGACAGGGGGCTTTAACACCGGGGAGCTGTTTTTT. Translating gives CASSLGTGGFNTGELFF.

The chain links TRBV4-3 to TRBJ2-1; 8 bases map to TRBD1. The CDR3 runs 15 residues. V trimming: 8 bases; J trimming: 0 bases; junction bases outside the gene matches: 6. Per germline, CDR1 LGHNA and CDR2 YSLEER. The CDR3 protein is CASGGDRSSYNEQFF. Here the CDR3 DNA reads TGCGCCAGCGGCGGGGACAGGAGCTCCTACAATGAGCAGTTCTTC.

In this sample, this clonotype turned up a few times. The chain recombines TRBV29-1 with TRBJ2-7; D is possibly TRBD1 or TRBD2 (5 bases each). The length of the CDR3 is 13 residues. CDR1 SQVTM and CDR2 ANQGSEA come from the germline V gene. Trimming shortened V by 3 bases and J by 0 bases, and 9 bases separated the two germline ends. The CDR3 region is CSVEGESSYEQYF. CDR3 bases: TGCAGCGTTGAGGGGGAGAGCTCCTACGAGCAGTACTTC.

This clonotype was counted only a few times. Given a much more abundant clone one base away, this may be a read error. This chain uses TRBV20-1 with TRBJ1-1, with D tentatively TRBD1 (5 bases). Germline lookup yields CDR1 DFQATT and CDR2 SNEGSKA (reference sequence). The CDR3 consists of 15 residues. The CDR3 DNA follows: TGCAGTGCAAAGCTCCCCCAGGGTCTGACCACTGAAGTTTTCTTT. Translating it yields CSAKLPQGLTTEVFF.

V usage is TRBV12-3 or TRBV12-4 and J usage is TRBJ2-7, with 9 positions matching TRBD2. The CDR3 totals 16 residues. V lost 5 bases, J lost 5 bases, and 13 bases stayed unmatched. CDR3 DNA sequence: TGTGCCAGCAGTCCCCCCAGGGTAGCGGGGGAGAACGAGCAGTACTTC. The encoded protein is CASSPPRVAGENEQYF.

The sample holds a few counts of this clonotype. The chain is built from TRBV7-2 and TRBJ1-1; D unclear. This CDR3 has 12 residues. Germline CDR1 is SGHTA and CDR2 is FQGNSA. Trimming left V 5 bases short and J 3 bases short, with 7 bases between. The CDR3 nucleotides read TGTGCCAGCAGCCTTCACTACACTGAAGCTTTCTTT. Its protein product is CASSLHYTEAFF.

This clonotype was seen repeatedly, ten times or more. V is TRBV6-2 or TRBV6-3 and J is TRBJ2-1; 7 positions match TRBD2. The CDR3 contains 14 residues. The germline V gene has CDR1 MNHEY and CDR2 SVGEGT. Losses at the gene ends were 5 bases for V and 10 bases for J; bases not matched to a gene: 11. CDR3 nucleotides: TGTGCCAGCAGTGGACTAGGAGCGCCCAGCGAGCAGTTCTTC. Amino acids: CASSGLGAPSEQFF.

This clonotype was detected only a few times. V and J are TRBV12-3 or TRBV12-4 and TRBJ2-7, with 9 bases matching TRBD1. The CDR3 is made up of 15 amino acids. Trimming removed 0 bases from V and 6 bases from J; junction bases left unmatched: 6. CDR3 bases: TGTGCCAGCAGTTTAGCGGGACAGGGAGGATTCGAGCAGTACTTC. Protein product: CASSLAGQGGFEQYF.

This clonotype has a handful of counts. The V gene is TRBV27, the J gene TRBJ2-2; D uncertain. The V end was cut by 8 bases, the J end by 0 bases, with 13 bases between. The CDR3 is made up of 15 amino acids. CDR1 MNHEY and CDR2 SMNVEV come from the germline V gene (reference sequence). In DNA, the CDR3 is TGTGCCAGCGGTCCTTCCGGTCCGAACACCGGGGAGCTGTTTTTT. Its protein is CASGPSGPNTGELFF.

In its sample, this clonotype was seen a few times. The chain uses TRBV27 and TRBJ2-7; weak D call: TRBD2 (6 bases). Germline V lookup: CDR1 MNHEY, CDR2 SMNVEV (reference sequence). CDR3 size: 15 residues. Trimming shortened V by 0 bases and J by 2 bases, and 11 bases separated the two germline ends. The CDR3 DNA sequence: TGTGCCAGCAGTTTATCGGGGGGTTTTGCCTACGAGCAGTACTTC. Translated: CASSLSGGFAYEQYF.

The CDR3 is CASSQAYQTASYGYTF. The CDR3 DNA reads as TGCGCCAGCAGCCAAGCCTACCAGACGGCGAGCTATGGCTACACCTTC. The chain links TRBV4-1 to TRBJ1-2; no reliable D call. The length of the CDR3 is 16 residues. Germline V gene data show CDR1 as MGHRA and CDR2 as YSYEKL. Trimming cost V 1 base and J 4 bases, with 16 bases left between them.